Here is one T cell receptor (beta chain) with its context. The antigen remains unidentified. From the 5' RACE reads, TCRdb called clonotypes with MiXCR, one entry per CDR3 protein. The sample has roughly 480,000 distinct CDR3 sequences, roughly 23% seen once. Losses at the gene ends were 4 bases for V and 5 bases for J; bases not matched to a gene: 4. The CDR3 is made up of 14 amino acids. Germline V gives CDR1 SGHRS, CDR2 YFSETQ. This entry is derived from a study of T-cell memory formation after mild COVID-19. General observations from the study: That cross-reactive memory joined was suggested by some responding clones appearing in pre-infection memory. Researchers report contracting CD4+ clones mostly in CM and EM, with CD8+ clones in EMRA.

The chain has TRBV5-1 and TRBJ2-3; 10 nucleotides match TRBD2. Sequenced: PBMCs or a T cell subset sorted from them (not recorded which). The clonotype comes from an adult woman who had mild COVID-19 (a few samples of this study predate the infection). Cell type and time point are not known. For the CDR3, the DNA is TGCGCCAGCAGCCCCGGGACTAGCGAAGATACGCAGTATTTT. Translation: CASSPGTSEDTQYF.